This note documents a single T cell receptor (beta chain) sequence. As yet, its antigen is unknown. The entry originates in a study of beta chain features in type 1 diabetes. In all sorted populations, purity surpassed 95%. The sequenced template was cDNA made from the entire isolated RNA. Only in-frame clones appear in the TCRdb table, and some are missing; sequencing was by immunoSEQ multiplex PCR. The profile shows approximately 160,000 clones, roughly 65% of them singletons. Study-wide findings and caveats: All four CD4+ subsets of Type 1 diabetes patients contained TCRB CDR3s that were moderately but significantly shorter.

Germline CDR1 MDHEN, CDR2 SYDVKM. The CDR3 has 14 residues. V lost 1 base, J lost 3 bases, and 8 bases lay in between. The source of this sequence is a man younger than 40 with type 1 diabetes. The chain joins TRBV28 to TRBJ2-3; TRBD1 is a possible D gene (5 bases). Specimen: naive CD4+ T cells from blood. DNA for the CDR3: TGTGCCAGCAGTTTATTCGCAGGGACAGATACGCAGTATTTT. Amino acids: CASSLFAGTDTQYF.